A selection of T cell receptor beta chains follows, all from one sample in a study of cytomegalovirus exposure and HLA in healthy donors. Assay: immunoSEQ multiplex PCR; the TCRdb copy retains only in-frame clones and omits some. The sample yields tens of thousands of clones, 93% seen once. The sequenced sample was PBMCs. Every receptor here comes from a woman aged 25-40 years in good health and CMV-seronegative. The CDR3 runs from the conserved cysteine through the conserved F or W. Each record gives: J gene, V gene, D gene, clone size, CDR3 protein, CDR3 DNA. The D gene is left open where the match is weak. Not all rows give a size; the values are once, few, many and, for expanded clones, a class.

j_gene: TRBJ2-1; v_gene: TRBV5-1; d_gene: TRBD2; abundance: .; CDR3aa: CASTPKRGGGYNEQFF; CDR3nt: TGCGCCAGCACCCCAAAGCGGGGGGGCGGGTACAATGAGCAGTTCTTC
j_gene: TRBJ1-1; v_gene: TRBV7-2; d_gene: .; abundance: .; CDR3aa: CASSFRQGNTEAFF; CDR3nt: TGTGCCAGCAGCTTCCGGCAGGGAAACACTGAAGCTTTCTTT
j_gene: TRBJ1-4; v_gene: TRBV28; d_gene: .; abundance: .; CDR3aa: CASSFRGGEKLFF; CDR3nt: TGTGCCAGCAGTTTTCGGGGTGGAGAAAAACTGTTTTTT
j_gene: TRBJ1-2; v_gene: TRBV7-9; d_gene: TRBD1; abundance: .; CDR3aa: CASSSAPTGGSGGYTF; CDR3nt: TGTGCCAGCAGCTCTGCCCCGACAGGGGGGAGCGGTGGCTACACCTTC
j_gene: TRBJ2-7; v_gene: TRBV7-3; d_gene: TRBD1; abundance: .; CDR3aa: CASSLFKGAAYEQYF; CDR3nt: TGTGCCAGCAGCTTATTCAAGGGGGCCGCCTACGAGCAGTACTTC
j_gene: TRBJ1-6; v_gene: TRBV20-1; d_gene: .; abundance: few; CDR3aa: CSASDGGPLHF; CDR3nt: TGCAGTGCTAGCGACGGAGGACCCCTCCACTTT
j_gene: TRBJ1-1; v_gene: TRBV21-1; d_gene: .; abundance: .; CDR3aa: CASSKEKGQLNTEAFF; CDR3nt: TGTGCCAGCAGCAAAGAAAAGGGACAGTTGAACACTGAAGCTTTCTTT
j_gene: TRBJ1-1; v_gene: TRBV5-1; d_gene: .; abundance: .; CDR3aa: CASSLQPLQGGNTEAFF; CDR3nt: TGCGCCAGCAGCTTACAACCACTACAGGGCGGGAACACTGAAGCTTTCTTT
j_gene: TRBJ2-2; v_gene: TRBV27; d_gene: .; abundance: .; CDR3aa: CASSPLLANTGELFF; CDR3nt: TGTGCCAGCAGTCCCCTCTTGGCTAACACCGGGGAGCTGTTTTTT
j_gene: TRBJ1-1; v_gene: TRBV28; d_gene: .; abundance: .; CDR3aa: CASSSPRNTEAFF; CDR3nt: TGTGCCAGCAGTAGCCCCCGGAACACTGAAGCTTTCTTT
j_gene: TRBJ2-1; v_gene: TRBV19; d_gene: .; abundance: .; CDR3aa: CASSLRVSVGNEQFF; CDR3nt: TGTGCCAGTAGTCTCAGGGTCTCCGTGGGAAATGAGCAGTTCTTC
j_gene: TRBJ1-1; v_gene: TRBV6-9; d_gene: .; abundance: once; CDR3aa: CASSSLGGADAFF; CDR3nt: TGTGCCAGCAGTTCCCTAGGGGGGGCCGACGCTTTCTTT
j_gene: TRBJ1-1; v_gene: TRBV4-1; d_gene: .; abundance: .; CDR3aa: CASSQDRPRGFNTEAFF; CDR3nt: TGCGCCAGCAGCCAAGATCGACCGAGGGGGTTTAACACTGAAGCTTTCTTT
j_gene: TRBJ1-1; v_gene: TRBV5-1; d_gene: TRBD1; abundance: .; CDR3aa: CASSSIQGVPNTEAFF; CDR3nt: TGCGCCAGCAGCTCAATACAGGGGGTGCCGAACACTGAAGCTTTCTTT
j_gene: TRBJ2-7; v_gene: TRBV11-3; d_gene: TRBD1; abundance: few; CDR3aa: CASSWGTGPYEQYF; CDR3nt: TGTGCCAGCAGCTGGGGGACAGGGCCGTACGAGCAGTACTTC
j_gene: TRBJ2-5; v_gene: TRBV4-1; d_gene: .; abundance: .; CDR3aa: CASSQAGETQYF; CDR3nt: TGCGCCAGCAGCCAAGCGGGGGAGACCCAGTACTTC
j_gene: TRBJ1-3; v_gene: TRBV4-2; d_gene: TRBD1; abundance: .; CDR3aa: CASSQPGQGSTIYF; CDR3nt: TGTGCCAGCAGCCAACCCGGACAGGGAAGCACCATATATTTT
j_gene: TRBJ1-1; v_gene: TRBV4-1; d_gene: .; abundance: .; CDR3aa: CASSQDPLGNTEAFF; CDR3nt: TGCGCCAGCAGCCAAGACCCACTAGGAAACACTGAAGCTTTCTTT
j_gene: TRBJ1-1; v_gene: TRBV4-3; d_gene: TRBD1; abundance: .; CDR3aa: CASSQDPGIRGLAFF; CDR3nt: TGCGCCAGCAGCCAAGATCCGGGTATCAGGGGGCTAGCTTTCTTT
j_gene: TRBJ1-4; v_gene: TRBV4-1; d_gene: TRBD1; abundance: .; CDR3aa: CASSRGGTGRIEKLFF; CDR3nt: TGCGCCAGCAGCCGGGGGGGGACAGGCCGCATCGAAAAACTGTTTTTT
j_gene: TRBJ2-5; v_gene: TRBV18; d_gene: .; abundance: .; CDR3aa: CASRYREETQYF; CDR3nt: TGTGCCAGCAGGTACAGGGAAGAGACCCAGTACTTC
j_gene: TRBJ2-1; v_gene: TRBV6-1; d_gene: TRBD1; abundance: .; CDR3aa: CASIDWTGEYNEQFF; CDR3nt: TGTGCCAGCATTGATTGGACAGGGGAATACAATGAGCAGTTCTTC
j_gene: TRBJ1-6; v_gene: TRBV28; d_gene: .; abundance: .; CDR3aa: CASSPQSSHNSPLHF; CDR3nt: TGTGCCAGCAGTCCACAGAGTTCTCATAATTCACCCCTCCACTTT
j_gene: TRBJ2-5; v_gene: TRBV6-5; d_gene: .; abundance: .; CDR3aa: CASSYSGTRKTQYF; CDR3nt: TGTGCCAGCAGTTACTCGGGGACTCGGAAGACCCAGTACTTC
j_gene: TRBJ1-4; v_gene: TRBV28; d_gene: TRBD1; abundance: once; CDR3aa: CASSSTGGYEKLFF; CDR3nt: TGTGCCAGCAGCTCGACAGGGGGCTATGAAAAACTGTTTTTT
j_gene: TRBJ2-7; v_gene: TRBV6-5; d_gene: .; abundance: .; CDR3aa: CASSYEGGRNEQYF; CDR3nt: TGTGCCAGCAGTTATGAGGGGGGGCGAAACGAGCAGTACTTC
j_gene: TRBJ1-2; v_gene: TRBV6-5; d_gene: .; abundance: .; CDR3aa: CASSYRDYGYTF; CDR3nt: TGTGCCAGCAGTTACCGTGACTATGGCTACACCTTC
j_gene: TRBJ1-4; v_gene: TRBV6-6; d_gene: TRBD1; abundance: .; CDR3aa: CASSDSDRGGEKLFF; CDR3nt: TGTGCCAGCAGTGATTCGGACAGGGGTGGTGAAAAACTGTTTTTT
j_gene: TRBJ1-1; v_gene: TRBV29-1; d_gene: .; abundance: .; CDR3aa: CSVLGWRAEAFF; CDR3nt: TGCAGCGTCTTAGGGTGGAGGGCTGAAGCTTTCTTT
j_gene: TRBJ1-1; v_gene: TRBV21-1; d_gene: .; abundance: .; CDR3aa: CASSQNLPPPRQFVSLCTEAFF; CDR3nt: TGTGCCAGCAGCCAAAATCTACCCCCCCCCAGACAATTTGTTTCTTTGTGCACTGAAGCTTTCTTT
j_gene: TRBJ2-7; v_gene: TRBV6-5; d_gene: TRBD1; abundance: .; CDR3aa: CASRDPGQSYEQYF; CDR3nt: TGTGCCAGCAGGGATCCGGGACAGTCTTACGAGCAGTACTTC
j_gene: TRBJ2-3; v_gene: TRBV30; d_gene: .; abundance: .; CDR3aa: CAWSGQVDTQYF; CDR3nt: TGTGCCTGGAGTGGGCAGGTTGATACGCAGTATTTT
j_gene: TRBJ1-2; v_gene: TRBV2; d_gene: .; abundance: .; CDR3aa: CASTKRRVGAWYGYTF; CDR3nt: TGTGCCAGCACTAAGAGGAGGGTAGGAGCCTGGTACGGCTACACCTTC
j_gene: TRBJ1-2; v_gene: TRBV7-9; d_gene: .; abundance: .; CDR3aa: CASSPIQAGNNYGYTF; CDR3nt: TGTGCCAGCAGCCCCATCCAGGCAGGGAATAACTATGGCTACACCTTC
j_gene: TRBJ2-3; v_gene: TRBV5-1; d_gene: .; abundance: .; CDR3aa: CASSLALPPSTDTQYF; CDR3nt: TGCGCCAGCAGCCTCGCACTACCCCCTAGCACAGATACGCAGTATTTT
j_gene: TRBJ1-4; v_gene: TRBV6-6; d_gene: TRBD1; abundance: .; CDR3aa: CASSYLDRGGEKLFF; CDR3nt: TGTGCCAGCAGTTACCTAGACAGGGGCGGAGAAAAACTGTTTTTT
j_gene: TRBJ1-1; v_gene: TRBV6-6; d_gene: TRBD1; abundance: .; CDR3aa: CASSYSGTGATEAFF; CDR3nt: TGTGCCAGCAGTTACTCCGGGACAGGGGCCACTGAAGCTTTCTTT
j_gene: TRBJ1-2; v_gene: TRBV4-1; d_gene: TRBD1; abundance: .; CDR3aa: CASSHADRASNYGYTF; CDR3nt: TGCGCCAGCAGCCATGCCGACAGGGCATCTAACTATGGCTACACCTTC
j_gene: TRBJ1-2; v_gene: TRBV5-8; d_gene: TRBD1; abundance: .; CDR3aa: CASSSAGTGAFTF; CDR3nt: TGTGCCAGCAGCTCCGCCGGGACAGGGGCTTTTACCTTC
j_gene: TRBJ2-1; v_gene: TRBV7-2; d_gene: TRBD2; abundance: .; CDR3aa: CASSPRGSYNEQFF; CDR3nt: TGTGCCAGCAGCCCGCGGGGGTCCTACAATGAGCAGTTCTTC
j_gene: TRBJ1-1; v_gene: TRBV5-1; d_gene: TRBD1; abundance: .; CDR3aa: CASSSRQGKNTEAFF; CDR3nt: TGCGCCAGCAGCTCGCGACAGGGTAAGAACACTGAAGCTTTCTTT
j_gene: TRBJ2-7; v_gene: TRBV6-5; d_gene: TRBD1; abundance: once; CDR3aa: CASSPDRAGNEQYF; CDR3nt: TGTGCCAGCAGTCCGGACAGGGCGGGGAACGAGCAGTACTTC
j_gene: TRBJ1-4; v_gene: TRBV18; d_gene: .; abundance: .; CDR3aa: CASSGGRNEKLFF; CDR3nt: TGTGCCAGCTCCGGGGGGCGTAATGAAAAACTGTTTTTT
j_gene: TRBJ1-1; v_gene: TRBV7-6; d_gene: .; abundance: .; CDR3aa: CASSLVAGAGGTEAFF; CDR3nt: TGTGCCAGCAGCTTAGTAGCTGGTGCGGGGGGCACTGAAGCTTTCTTT
j_gene: TRBJ2-7; v_gene: TRBV28; d_gene: .; abundance: few; CDR3aa: CASSPVSSATYEQYF; CDR3nt: TGTGCCAGCAGCCCCGTTAGTAGCGCCACCTACGAGCAGTACTTC
j_gene: TRBJ1-2; v_gene: TRBV9; d_gene: .; abundance: .; CDR3aa: CASSVRGYYGYTF; CDR3nt: TGTGCCAGCAGCGTCAGGGGATACTATGGCTACACCTTC
j_gene: TRBJ2-6; v_gene: TRBV9; d_gene: TRBD2; abundance: .; CDR3aa: CASGTGGPSGSRFGANVLTF; CDR3nt: TGTGCCAGCGGTACGGGGGGGCCTAGCGGGAGTCGATTTGGGGCCAACGTCCTGACTTTC
j_gene: TRBJ2-5; v_gene: TRBV4-1; d_gene: TRBD2; abundance: .; CDR3aa: CASSQDSSSGGRWETQYF; CDR3nt: TGCGCCAGCAGCCAAGATTCGTCTAGCGGGGGTCGGTGGGAGACCCAGTACTTC
j_gene: TRBJ2-5; v_gene: TRBV5-1; d_gene: TRBD1; abundance: .; CDR3aa: CASSLARRQGVLGVQAETQYF; CDR3nt: TGCGCCAGCAGCTTGGCCCGACGACAGGGAGTCCTTGGGGTTCAAGCGGAGACCCAGTACTTC